The entry below gives a single T cell receptor beta chain sequence along with its context. Its antigen is unknown. This sample is part of a study of multiple sclerosis patients with progressive multifocal leukoencephalopathy. Study conclusions and caveats: Expanded clones at PML onset predated and persisted through natalizumab therapy.

Trimming cost V 4 bases and J 4 bases, with 16 bases left between them. The CDR3 consists of 15 residues. CDR1 and CDR2 (germline): LNHDA, SQIVND (reference sequence). The time point here: 6 to 7 months of natalizumab therapy. Repertoires were generated with immunoSEQ multiplex PCR, while TCRdb's copy carries only in-frame clones and drops some. Of tens of thousands of clones in the sample, roughly 89% were seen once. Source: PBMCs, taken from a patient treated with natalizumab. This chain joins TRBV19 and TRBJ1-2; D is undetermined. The source of this sequence is a human donor with multiple sclerosis. The CDR3 bases are TGTGCCAGTAGTACCGAAGAGGGCAGAGTCTATGGCTACACCTTC. Protein product: CASSTEEGRVYGYTF.